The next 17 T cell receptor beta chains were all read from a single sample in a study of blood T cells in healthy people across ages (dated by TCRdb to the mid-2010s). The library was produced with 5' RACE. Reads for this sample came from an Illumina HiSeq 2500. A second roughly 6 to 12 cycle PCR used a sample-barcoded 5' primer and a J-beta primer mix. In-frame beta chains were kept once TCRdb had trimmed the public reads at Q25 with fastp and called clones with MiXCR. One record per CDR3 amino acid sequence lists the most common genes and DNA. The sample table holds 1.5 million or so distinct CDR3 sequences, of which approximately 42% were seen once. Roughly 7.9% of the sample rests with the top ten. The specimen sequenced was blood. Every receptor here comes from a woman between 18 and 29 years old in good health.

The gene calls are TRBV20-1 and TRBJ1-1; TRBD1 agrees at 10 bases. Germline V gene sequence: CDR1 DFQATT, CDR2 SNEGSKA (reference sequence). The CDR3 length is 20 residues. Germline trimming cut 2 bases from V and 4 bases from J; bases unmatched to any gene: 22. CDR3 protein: CSARISPGTGVTKKSTEAFF. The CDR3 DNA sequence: TGCAGTGCTAGAATATCTCCCGGGACAGGGGTCACGAAGAAGAGCACTGAAGCTTTCTTT.

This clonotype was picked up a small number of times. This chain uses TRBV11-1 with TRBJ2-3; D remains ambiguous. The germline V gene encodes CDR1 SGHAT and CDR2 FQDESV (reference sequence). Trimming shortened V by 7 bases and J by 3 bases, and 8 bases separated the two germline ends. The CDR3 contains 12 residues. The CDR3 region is CASIFSTDTQYF. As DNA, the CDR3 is TGTGCCAGCATCTTCAGTACAGATACGCAGTATTTT.

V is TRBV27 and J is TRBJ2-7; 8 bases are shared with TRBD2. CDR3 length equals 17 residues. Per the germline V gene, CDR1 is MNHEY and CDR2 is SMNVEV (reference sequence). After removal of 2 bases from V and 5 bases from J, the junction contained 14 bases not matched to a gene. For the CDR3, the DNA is TGTGCCAGCAGTTTAATCGGTGGTCGGACTAGCCCCCACGAGCAGTACTTC. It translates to CASSLIGGRTSPHEQYF.

CDR3 nucleotide sequence: TGTGCCAGCAGTTTAATAACTAGCGGGAGTTACAATGAGCAGTTCTTC. The encoded protein is CASSLITSGSYNEQFF. The rearrangement links TRBV12-3 or TRBV12-4 to TRBJ2-1; 11 nucleotides agree with TRBD2. V trimming: 2 bases; J trimming: 4 bases; junction bases outside the gene matches: 4. The CDR3 length is 16 residues.

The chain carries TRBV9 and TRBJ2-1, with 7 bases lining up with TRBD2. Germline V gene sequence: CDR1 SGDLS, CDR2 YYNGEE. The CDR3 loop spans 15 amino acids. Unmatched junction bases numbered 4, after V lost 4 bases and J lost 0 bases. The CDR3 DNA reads TGTGCCAGCAGCCAAGGACTAGGCTCCTACAATGAGCAGTTCTTC. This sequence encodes CASSQGLGSYNEQFF. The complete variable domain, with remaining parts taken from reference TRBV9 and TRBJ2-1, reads DSGVTQTPKHLITATGQRVTLRCSPRSGDLSVYWYQQSLDQGLQFLIQYYNGEERAKGNILERFSAQQFPDLHSELNLSSLELGDSALYFCASSQGLGSYNEQFFGPGTRLTVL.

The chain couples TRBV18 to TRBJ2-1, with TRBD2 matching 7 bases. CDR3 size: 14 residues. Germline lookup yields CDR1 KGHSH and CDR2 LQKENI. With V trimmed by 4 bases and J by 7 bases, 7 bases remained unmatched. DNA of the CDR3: TGTGCCAGCTCACGGGGACCGGGAGGAAATGAGCAGTTCTTC. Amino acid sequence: CASSRGPGGNEQFF.

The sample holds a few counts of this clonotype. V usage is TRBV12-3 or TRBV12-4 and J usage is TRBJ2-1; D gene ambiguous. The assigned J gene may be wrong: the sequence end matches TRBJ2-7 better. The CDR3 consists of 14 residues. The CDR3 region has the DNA TGTGCCAGCAGTTTATCGGCGGCCTACAATGAGCAGTACTTC. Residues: CASSLSAAYNEQYF.

The CDR3 sequence is CASSLANAGNQPQHF. CDR3 nucleotide sequence: TGCGCCAGCAGCTTGGCCAATGCGGGGAATCAGCCCCAGCATTTT. The chain employs TRBV5-1 and TRBJ1-5; D unresolved. This CDR3 has 15 residues. The germline V gene encodes CDR1 SGHRS and CDR2 YFSETQ. Trimming left V 0 bases short and J 4 bases short, with 11 bases between.

The CDR3 DNA reads TGTGCCAGCAGCCCCTACGGTGCGAATGAGCAGTTCTTC. The encoded protein is CASSPYGANEQFF. The rearrangement links TRBV3-1 to TRBJ2-1, with D unresolved. Germline CDR1 reads LGHDT; CDR2 reads YNNKEL (reference sequence). The CDR3 sequence is 13 residues long. The V end was cut by 4 bases, the J end by 7 bases, with 11 bases between.

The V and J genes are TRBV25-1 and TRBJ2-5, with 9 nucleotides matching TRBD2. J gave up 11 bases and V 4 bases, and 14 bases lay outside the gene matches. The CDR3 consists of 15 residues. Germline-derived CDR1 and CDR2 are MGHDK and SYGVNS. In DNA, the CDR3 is TGTGCCAGCAGTGTCGGGACTAGCTTCTCCAATGAGCAGTACTTC. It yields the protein CASSVGTSFSNEQYF.

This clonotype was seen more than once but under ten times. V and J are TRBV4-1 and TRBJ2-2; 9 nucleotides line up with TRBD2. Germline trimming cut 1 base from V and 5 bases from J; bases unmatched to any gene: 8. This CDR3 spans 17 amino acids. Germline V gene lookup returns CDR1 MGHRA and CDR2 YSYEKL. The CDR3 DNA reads TGCGCCAGCAGCCAAGTCCTGTTGACTAGCGGTACCGGGGAGCTGTTTTTT. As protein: CASSQVLLTSGTGELFF.

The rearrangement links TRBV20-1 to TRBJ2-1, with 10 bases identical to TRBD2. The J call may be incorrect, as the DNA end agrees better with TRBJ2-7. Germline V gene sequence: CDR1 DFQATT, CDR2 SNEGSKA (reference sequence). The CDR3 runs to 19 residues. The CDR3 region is CSARASVGLGASGSNEQYF. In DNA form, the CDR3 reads TGCAGTGCTAGAGCCTCTGTCGGTCTGGGGGCTAGCGGGAGCAATGAGCAGTACTTC.

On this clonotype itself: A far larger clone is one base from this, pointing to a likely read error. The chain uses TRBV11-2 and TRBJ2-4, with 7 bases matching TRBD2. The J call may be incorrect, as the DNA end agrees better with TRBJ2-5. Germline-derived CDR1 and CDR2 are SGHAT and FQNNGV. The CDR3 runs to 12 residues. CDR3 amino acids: CVSSPGGETQYF. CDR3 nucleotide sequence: TGTGTCAGCAGCCCGGGGGGAGAGACCCAGTACTTC.

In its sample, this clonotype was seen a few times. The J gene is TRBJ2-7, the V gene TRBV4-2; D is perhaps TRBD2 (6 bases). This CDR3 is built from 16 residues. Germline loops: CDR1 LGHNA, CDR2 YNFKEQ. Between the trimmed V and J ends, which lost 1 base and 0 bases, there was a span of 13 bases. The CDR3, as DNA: TGTGCCAGCAGCCAAGGAGCTAGCGTCAGCTCCTACGAGCAGTACTTC. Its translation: CASSQGASVSSYEQYF.

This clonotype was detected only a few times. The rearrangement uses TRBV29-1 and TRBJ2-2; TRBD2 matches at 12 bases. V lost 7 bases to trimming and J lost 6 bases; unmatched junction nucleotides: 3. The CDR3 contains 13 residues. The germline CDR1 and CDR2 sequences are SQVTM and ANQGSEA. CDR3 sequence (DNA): TGCAGCGCCGGACTAGCGGGGTCCGGGGAGCTGTTTTTT. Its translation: CSAGLAGSGELFF.

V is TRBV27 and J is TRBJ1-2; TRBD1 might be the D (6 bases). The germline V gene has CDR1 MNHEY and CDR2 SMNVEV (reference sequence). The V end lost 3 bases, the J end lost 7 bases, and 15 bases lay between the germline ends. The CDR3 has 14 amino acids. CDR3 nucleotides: TGTGCCAGCAGTTTGGGTGGGGGGCACGTTGGCTACACCTTC. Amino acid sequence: CASSLGGGHVGYTF.

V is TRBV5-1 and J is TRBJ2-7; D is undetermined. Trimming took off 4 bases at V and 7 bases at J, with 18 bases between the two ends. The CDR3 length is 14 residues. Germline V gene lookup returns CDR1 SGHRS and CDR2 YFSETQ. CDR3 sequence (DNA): TGCGCCAGCAGCCCACCTGGCCAATACAATGAGCAGTACTTC. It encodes CASSPPGQYNEQYF.